The 28 T cell receptor beta chains below were found in one sample sequenced in a study of T cell responses to AZD1222 COVID-19 vaccine. Produced via immunoSEQ multiplex PCR; TCRdb's table is partial and in-frame only. Here the sample spans 130,000 to 150,000 clones, 80% to 95% being singletons. Sequenced here: peripheral blood, sampled on day 0 of MenACWY control vaccination. The receptor set was obtained from an adult in good health.

The rearrangement joins TRBV19 to TRBJ2-1; a weak D match, TRBD2 (6 bases). This CDR3 region has 15 residues. Germline assignment: CDR1 LNHDA and CDR2 SQIVND (reference sequence). V dropped 1 base and J dropped 4 bases, with 11 bases sitting between them. CDR3 residues: CASSIVSGPYNEQFF. The DNA for the CDR3 is TGTGCCAGTAGTATAGTTAGCGGACCATACAATGAGCAGTTCTTC.

The V and J genes are TRBV4-2 and TRBJ2-1, with 9 bases fitting TRBD2. Germline V CDR1 and CDR2: LGHNA, YNFKEQ. This CDR3 spans 16 amino acids. The junction had 7 bases not matched to a gene; V was cut back by 3 bases and J by 4 bases. CDR3 residues: CASSHRAGGGYNEQFF. CDR3 sequence (DNA): TGTGCCAGCAGCCACAGAGCGGGGGGCGGATACAATGAGCAGTTCTTC.

This CDR3 is CSVDPDRGDTEAFF. The CDR3 coding sequence is TGCAGCGTTGACCCCGACAGGGGGGACACTGAAGCTTTCTTT. V and J are TRBV29-1 and TRBJ1-1; 9 nucleotides match TRBD1. Germline V gene lookup returns CDR1 SQVTM and CDR2 ANQGSEA. The CDR3 totals 14 residues. Germline trimming cut 3 bases from V and 3 bases from J; bases unmatched to any gene: 5.

This rearrangement joins TRBV6-1 to TRBJ1-5, with D possibly matching TRBD1 (5 bases). The germline gives CDR1 MNHNS, CDR2 SASEGT. V dropped 1 base and J dropped 2 bases, with 15 bases sitting between them. CDR3 size: 17 residues. CDR3 sequence (DNA): TGTGCCAGCAGTGAAGAGAGGGATCGGGGGGGCAATCAGCCCCAGCATTTT. Residues: CASSEERDRGGNQPQHF.

This chain links TRBV12-3 or TRBV12-4 with TRBJ2-5; D gene uncertain. The CDR3 spans 13 residues. With 1 base removed from V and 4 bases from J, the gap between germline ends came to 7 bases. As DNA, the CDR3 is TGTGCCAGCAGTTTAGGGCAGAGAGAGACCCAGTACTTC. Amino acid sequence: CASSLGQRETQYF.

The gene calls are TRBV25-1 and TRBJ1-2, with D possibly being TRBD1 (5 bases). Trimming took off 3 bases at V and 6 bases at J, with 8 bases between the two ends. The CDR3 has 12 amino acids. Germline V lookup: CDR1 MGHDK, CDR2 SYGVNS. The CDR3 spells CASSDRGDGYTF. Here the CDR3 DNA reads TGTGCCAGCAGTGACCGAGGGGATGGCTACACCTTC.

The chain is built from TRBV7-2 and TRBJ2-7; maybe TRBD1 (5 bases). There are 12 residues in the CDR3. Per the germline V gene, CDR1 is SGHTA and CDR2 is FQGNSA. Trimming removed 3 bases at V and 5 bases at J, with 8 bases between. The chain's CDR3 is CASSFLTDEQYF. CDR3 bases: TGTGCCAGCAGCTTCCTGACAGACGAGCAGTACTTC.

This chain links TRBV5-4 with TRBJ2-7; D assignment may be TRBD1 or TRBD2 (5 bases each). Trimming pared 4 bases from V and 4 bases from J, leaving 15 bases between. CDR3 size: 14 residues. CDR1 is SGHNT, CDR2 YYREEE, per germline (reference sequence). The CDR3 spells CASSPRDPQYEQYF. The CDR3 DNA reads as TGTGCCAGCAGCCCGAGGGACCCCCAATACGAGCAGTACTTC.

The chain uses TRBV7-2 and TRBJ2-3; D is uncertain. Germline assignment: CDR1 SGHTA and CDR2 FQGNSA. The CDR3 has 13 residues. V was clipped by 8 bases and J by 1 base, with 10 bases between them. In nucleotides, the CDR3 is TGTGCCAGCCAAATTTTTGGCACAGATACGCAGTATTTT. It encodes CASQIFGTDTQYF.

The chain couples TRBV5-5 to TRBJ2-3, with no clear D. This CDR3 has 14 residues. CDR1 is SGHKS, CDR2 YYEKEE, per germline (reference sequence). The V end lost 3 bases, the J end lost 4 bases, and 12 bases lay between the germline ends. CDR3 in amino acids: CASSWAKYADTQYF. The CDR3 coding sequence is TGTGCCAGCAGCTGGGCCAAATACGCAGATACGCAGTATTTT.

The CDR3, as DNA: TGTGCCAGCAGCAACGGGGGGTCCGCTCGCTACACCTTC. Protein product: CASSNGGSARYTF. J is TRBJ1-2 and V is TRBV7-9, with D maybe TRBD1 (5 bases). CDR1 and CDR2 (germline): SEHNR, FQNEAQ (reference sequence). The CDR3 runs 13 residues. Trimming took 5 bases from V and 9 from J, leaving 16 bases between them.

This clone has only one observation. The rearrangement uses TRBV4-2 and TRBJ1-6; D is possibly TRBD1 (5 bases). The CDR3 covers 16 residues. Trimming removed 1 base from V and 10 bases from J, with 17 bases in between. Germline values: CDR1 LGHNA, CDR2 YNFKEQ. CDR3 DNA sequence: TGTGCCAGCAGCCAAGTTCAGGGTAGTTCTGTCTCACCCCTCCACTTT. This translates into CASSQVQGSSVSPLHF.

The V call is TRBV23-1, the J call TRBJ2-1; TRBD1 or TRBD2 may be the D gene (6 bases each). TRBV23-1 is an ORF, with its function uncertain. The germline V and J ends were trimmed by 0 bases and 7 bases, with 10 bases remaining between them. This CDR3 contains 14 residues. The CDR3: CASSQSLGGNEQFF. CDR3 nucleotide sequence: TGCGCCAGCAGTCAATCCCTAGGGGGGAATGAGCAGTTCTTC.

This clone was counted between two and nine times. The gene calls are TRBV19 and TRBJ1-5, with D unclear. There are 16 residues in the CDR3. V was shortened by 1 base and J by 0 bases, with 10 bases between the two germline ends. Germline V gene lookup returns CDR1 LNHDA and CDR2 SQIVND (reference sequence). CDR3 in amino acids: CASSIGPRPSNQPQHF. CDR3 coding DNA: TGTGCCAGTAGTATAGGCCCCAGACCTAGCAATCAGCCCCAGCATTTT.

The chain has TRBV7-9 and TRBJ1-4, with TRBD1 as a possible D gene (5 bases). The CDR3 covers 14 residues. The germline V gene has CDR1 SEHNR and CDR2 FQNEAQ (reference sequence). V was cut by 0 bases and J by 14 bases, with 16 bases left in between. This CDR3 reads CASSLAPGFGELFF. In DNA, the CDR3 is TGTGCCAGCAGCTTAGCTCCAGGGTTTGGCGAGCTGTTTTTT.

The chain employs TRBV6-1 and TRBJ1-2, with 9 nucleotides matching TRBD1. The CDR3 runs to 14 residues. Germline V lookup: CDR1 MNHNS, CDR2 SASEGT. V gave up 5 bases and J gave up 7 bases; unmatched junction bases: 8. CDR3 sequence reads: CASSSGQGNGGYTF. The CDR3 bases are TGTGCCAGCAGTTCGGGACAGGGAAACGGTGGCTACACCTTC.

V and J are TRBV9 and TRBJ1-1; no clear D. Trimming removed 1 base from V and 1 base from J, with 5 bases in between. The CDR3 covers 13 residues. Germline V gene sequence: CDR1 SGDLS, CDR2 YYNGEE. CDR3 coding DNA: TGTGCCAGCAGCGTAAGCCCGAACACTGAAGCTTTCTTT. It is translated as CASSVSPNTEAFF.

The chain recombines TRBV7-9 with TRBJ1-4; D is ambiguous. V dropped 5 bases and J dropped 0 bases, with 13 bases sitting between them. This CDR3 is built from 16 residues. Germline V gives CDR1 SEHNR, CDR2 FQNEAQ (reference sequence). CDR3 nucleotide sequence: TGTGCCAGCAGCCATCCTGACACTGCAACTAATGAAAAACTGTTTTTT. Amino acid sequence: CASSHPDTATNEKLFF.

This sequence joins TRBV5-5 and TRBJ1-1; TRBD1 is a possible D gene (6 bases). The CDR3 is made up of 19 amino acids. V dropped 2 bases and J dropped 5 bases, with 28 bases sitting between them. CDR1 and CDR2 (germline): SGHKS, YYEKEE (reference sequence). In nucleotides, the CDR3 is TGTGCCAGCAGCTTTCTCCCCGGGGGGCTAATTCTCCCGAAGACTGAAGCTTTCTTT. This encodes CASSFLPGGLILPKTEAFF.

The chain carries TRBV6-1 and TRBJ2-7; no reliable D call. Germline CDR1 MNHNS, CDR2 SASEGT. CDR3 length equals 12 residues. V dropped 2 bases and J dropped 6 bases, with 8 bases sitting between them. The CDR3 coding sequence is TGTGCCAGCAGTGAATCTTCCCGCGAGCAGTACTTC. Translating gives CASSESSREQYF.

The chain recombines TRBV12-3 or TRBV12-4 with TRBJ1-3; a possible D gene is TRBD1 (6 bases). The CDR3 covers 13 residues. The V gene lost 7 bases and the J gene lost 4 bases, with 11 bases spanning the gap. The CDR3 DNA sequence: TGTGCCAGCACCTATGACAGGGGAAACACCATATATTTT. Translation gives CASTYDRGNTIYF.

The rearrangement links TRBV15 to TRBJ2-1, with TRBD2 matching 12 bases. The CDR3 totals 19 residues. Germline CDR1 LNHNV, CDR2 YYDKDF (reference sequence). The V segment lost 1 base and the J segment 7 bases; nucleotides outside the gene matches: 14. For the CDR3, the DNA is TGTGCCACCAGCAGAGGTTCAGGGATGGAGACTAGCGGGAGAAATGAGCAGTTCTTC. Its translation: CATSRGSGMETSGRNEQFF.

DNA of the CDR3: TGTGCCAGCAGTTTATGGGGACAGGCCAACGAGCAGTACTTC. It yields the protein CASSLWGQANEQYF. This chain connects TRBV27 to TRBJ2-7; 8 bases fit TRBD1. The V gene's germline CDR1 is MNHEY and CDR2 SMNVEV (reference sequence). With 1 base clipped from V and 5 bases from J, the junction kept 4 bases outside the gene matches. The CDR3 totals 14 residues.

This clone appeared a single time. The chain couples TRBV27 to TRBJ2-7; 8 bases fit TRBD2. V dropped 2 bases and J dropped 0; count of bases not matched to a gene: 6. CDR3 length equals 16 residues. Germline V gene data show CDR1 as MNHEY and CDR2 as SMNVEV (reference sequence). CDR3 DNA sequence: TGTGCCAGCAGTTTAAGAGCGGGAGCTACCTCCTACGAGCAGTACTTC. Its protein product is CASSLRAGATSYEQYF.

The chain couples TRBV27 to TRBJ2-7; the D gene is possibly TRBD1 (6 bases). The CDR3 runs 14 residues. Trimming left V 5 bases short and J 4 bases short, with 15 bases between. CDR1 MNHEY and CDR2 SMNVEV come from the germline V gene (reference sequence). The CDR3 protein is CASSTAGDKYEQYF. CDR3 bases: TGTGCCAGCAGTACGGCAGGGGACAAATACGAGCAGTACTTC.

J is TRBJ1-4 and V is TRBV28; a weak D match, TRBD1 (5 bases). Trimming removed 8 bases at V and 2 bases at J, with 9 bases between. CDR3 length: 13 residues. CDR1 and CDR2 (germline): MDHEN, SYDVKM. CDR3 DNA sequence: TGTGCCAGCGGGACTTTGACTAATGAAAAACTGTTTTTT. It specifies CASGTLTNEKLFF. The full variable domain, its missing parts supplied by reference TRBV28 and TRBJ1-4, is DVKVTQSSRYLVKRTGEKVFLECVQDMDHENMFWYRQDPGLGLRLIYFSYDVKMKEKGDIPEGYSVSREKKERFSLILESASTNQTSMYLCASGTLTNEKLFFGSGTQLSVL.

The chain links TRBV18 to TRBJ1-2; the match to TRBD1 covers 7 bases. Germline CDR1 and CDR2: KGHSH and LQKENI. The CDR3 is 16 residues long. V shed 2 bases and J 2 bases; nucleotides not matched to a gene: 8. The CDR3 loop is CASSPRDGTANYGYTF. CDR3 in DNA: TGTGCCAGCTCACCAAGGGACGGGACAGCCAACTATGGCTACACCTTC.

The chain uses TRBV29-1 and TRBJ1-2, with no clear D. The CDR3 is 13 amino acids. Trimming left V 5 bases short and J 6 bases short, with 16 bases between. Germline-derived CDR1 and CDR2 are SQVTM and ANQGSEA. The CDR3 bases are TGCAGCGTTCTCTTGTCCCTTGGGAATGGCTACACCTTC. Amino acids: CSVLLSLGNGYTF.